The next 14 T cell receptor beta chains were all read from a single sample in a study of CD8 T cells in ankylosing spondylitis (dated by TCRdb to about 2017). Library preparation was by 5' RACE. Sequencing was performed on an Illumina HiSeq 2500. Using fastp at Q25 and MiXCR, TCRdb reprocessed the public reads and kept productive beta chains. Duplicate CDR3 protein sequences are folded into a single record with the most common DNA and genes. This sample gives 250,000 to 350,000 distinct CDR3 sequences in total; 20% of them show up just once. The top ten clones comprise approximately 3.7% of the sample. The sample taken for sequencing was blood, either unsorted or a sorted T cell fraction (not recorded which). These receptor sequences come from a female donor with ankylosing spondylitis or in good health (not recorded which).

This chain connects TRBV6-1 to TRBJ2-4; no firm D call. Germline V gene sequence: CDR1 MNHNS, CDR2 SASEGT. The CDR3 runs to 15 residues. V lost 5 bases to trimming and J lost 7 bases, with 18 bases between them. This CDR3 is CASSPLGNRFNIQYF. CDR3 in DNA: TGTGCCAGCAGTCCCCTAGGCAATAGGTTCAACATTCAGTACTTC.

DNA of the CDR3: TGCGCCAGCAGAAAAGGGGGCCGCACAGATACGCAGTATTTT. This gives the protein CASRKGGRTDTQYF. This chain links TRBV5-1 with TRBJ2-3; TRBD1 agrees at 7 bases. The J segment lost 1 base and the V segment lost 5 bases, leaving 4 bases of the junction unmatched. Germline-derived CDR1 and CDR2 are SGHRS and YFSETQ. The CDR3 sequence is 14 residues long.

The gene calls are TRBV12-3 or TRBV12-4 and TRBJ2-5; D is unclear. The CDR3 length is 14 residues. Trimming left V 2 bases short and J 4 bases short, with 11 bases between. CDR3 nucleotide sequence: TGTGCCAGCAGTTTATCGTCAGATGGAGAGACCCAGTACTTC. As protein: CASSLSSDGETQYF.

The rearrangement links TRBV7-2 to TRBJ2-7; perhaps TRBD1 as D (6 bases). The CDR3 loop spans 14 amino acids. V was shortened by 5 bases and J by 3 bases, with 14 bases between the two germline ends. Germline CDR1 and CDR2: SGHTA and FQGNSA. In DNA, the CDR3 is TGTGCCAGCAGCCTTACAGGGTACGGCTACGAGCAGTACTTC. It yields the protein CASSLTGYGYEQYF.

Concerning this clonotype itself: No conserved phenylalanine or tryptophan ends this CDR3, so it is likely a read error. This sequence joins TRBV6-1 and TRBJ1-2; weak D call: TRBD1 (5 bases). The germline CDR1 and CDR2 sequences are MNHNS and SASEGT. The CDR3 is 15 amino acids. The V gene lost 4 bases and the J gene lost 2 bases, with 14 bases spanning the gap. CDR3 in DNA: TGTGCCAGCAGTGGCTCCAGGGCACGGAACTATGGCTACACCTCC. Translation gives CASSGSRARNYGYTS.

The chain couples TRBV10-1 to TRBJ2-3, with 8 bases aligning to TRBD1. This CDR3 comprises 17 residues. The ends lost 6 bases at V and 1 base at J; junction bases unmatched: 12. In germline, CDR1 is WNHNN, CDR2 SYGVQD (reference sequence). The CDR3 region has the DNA TGCGCCAGCAGCCTAACCCCGGACAGGGCTGGCACAGATACGCAGTATTTT. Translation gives CASSLTPDRAGTDTQYF.

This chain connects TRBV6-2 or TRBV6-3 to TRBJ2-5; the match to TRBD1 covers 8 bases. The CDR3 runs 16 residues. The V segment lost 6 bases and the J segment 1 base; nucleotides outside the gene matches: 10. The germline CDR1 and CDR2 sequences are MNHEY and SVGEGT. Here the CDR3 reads CASSRPGTGVQETQYF. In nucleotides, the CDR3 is TGTGCCAGCAGCCGACCCGGGACAGGCGTCCAAGAGACCCAGTACTTC.

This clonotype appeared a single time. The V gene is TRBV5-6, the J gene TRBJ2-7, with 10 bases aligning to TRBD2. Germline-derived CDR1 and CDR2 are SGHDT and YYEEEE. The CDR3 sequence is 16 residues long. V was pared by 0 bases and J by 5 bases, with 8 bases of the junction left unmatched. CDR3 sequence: CASSLVWGTSANEQYF. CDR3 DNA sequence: TGTGCCAGCAGCTTGGTATGGGGGACTAGCGCGAACGAGCAGTACTTC. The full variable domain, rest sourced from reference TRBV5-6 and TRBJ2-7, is DAGVTQSPTHLIKTRGQQVTLRCSPKSGHDTVSWYQQALGQGPQFIFQYYEEEERQRGNFPDRFSGHQFPNYSSELNVNALLLGDSALYLCASSLVWGTSANEQYFGPGTRLTVT.

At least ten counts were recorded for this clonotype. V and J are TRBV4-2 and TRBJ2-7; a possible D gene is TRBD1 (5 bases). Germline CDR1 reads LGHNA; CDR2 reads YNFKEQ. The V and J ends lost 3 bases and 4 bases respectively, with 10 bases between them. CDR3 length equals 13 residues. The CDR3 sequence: CASSQVGRYEQYF. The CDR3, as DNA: TGTGCCAGCAGCCAGGTGGGGCGATACGAGCAGTACTTC.

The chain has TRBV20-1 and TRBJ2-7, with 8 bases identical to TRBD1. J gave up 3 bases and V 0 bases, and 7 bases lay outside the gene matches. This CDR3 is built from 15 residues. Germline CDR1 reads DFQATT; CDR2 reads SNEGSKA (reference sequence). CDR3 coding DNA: TGCAGTGCTAGAGATCCAGGGACAGGAGTCTACGAGCAGTACTTC. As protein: CSARDPGTGVYEQYF.

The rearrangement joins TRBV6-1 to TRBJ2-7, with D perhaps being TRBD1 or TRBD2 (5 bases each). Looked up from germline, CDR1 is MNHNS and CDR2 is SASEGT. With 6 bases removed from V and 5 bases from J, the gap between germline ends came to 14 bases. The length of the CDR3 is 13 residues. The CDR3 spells CASSEGRWNEQYF. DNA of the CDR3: TGTGCCAGCAGCGAGGGGAGATGGAACGAGCAGTACTTC.

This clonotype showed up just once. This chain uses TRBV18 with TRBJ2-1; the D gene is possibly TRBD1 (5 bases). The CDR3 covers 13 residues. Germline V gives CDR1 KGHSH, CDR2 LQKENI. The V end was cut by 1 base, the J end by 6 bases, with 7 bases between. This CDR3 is CASSPQQVNEQFF. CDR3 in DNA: TGTGCCAGCTCACCACAACAGGTCAATGAGCAGTTCTTC.

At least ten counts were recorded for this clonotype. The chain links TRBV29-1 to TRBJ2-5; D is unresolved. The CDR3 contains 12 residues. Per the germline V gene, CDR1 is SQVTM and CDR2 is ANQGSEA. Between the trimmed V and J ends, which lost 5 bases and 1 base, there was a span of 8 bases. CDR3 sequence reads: CSVSVGQETQYF. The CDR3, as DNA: TGCAGCGTTTCAGTCGGCCAAGAGACCCAGTACTTC.

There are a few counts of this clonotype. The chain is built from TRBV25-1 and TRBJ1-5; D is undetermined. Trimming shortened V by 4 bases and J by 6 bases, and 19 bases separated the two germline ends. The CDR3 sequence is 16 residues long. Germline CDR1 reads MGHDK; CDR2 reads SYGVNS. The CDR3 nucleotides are TGTGCCAGCAGTGGTACGGGAGGGTCGGGTGGTCAGCCCCAGCATTTT. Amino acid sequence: CASSGTGGSGGQPQHF.